The entry below gives a single T cell receptor (beta chain) sequence along with its context. The sample originates from a study of blood T cells in healthy people across ages. This CDR3 region has 16 residues. V dropped 4 bases and J dropped 5 bases, with 17 bases sitting between them. Germline CDR1 reads LGHDT; CDR2 reads YNNKEL (reference sequence). Primers used in a second PCR of about 7 to 12 cycles were a sample-barcoded 5' primer and a J-beta primer mix. One entry per CDR3 protein results from TCRdb running MiXCR on the 5' RACE reads. The table records 1.5 million to 2 million distinct CDR3 sequences, around half of them present only once.

The sequence derives from a woman aged 40 to 50 in good health. Sequenced: blood. This chain uses TRBV3-1 with TRBJ1-4, with a possible D match to TRBD1 (5 bases). The CDR3: CASSLDLWGLNEKLFF. CDR3 bases: TGTGCCAGCAGCCTCGACTTGTGGGGCCTAAATGAAAAACTGTTTTTT. The whole variable domain, filled in from reference TRBV3-1 and TRBJ1-4, reads DTAVSQTPKYLVTQMGNDKSIKCEQNLGHDTMYWYKQDSKKFLKIMFSYNNKELIINETVPNRFSPKSPDKAHLNLHINSLELGDSAVYFCASSLDLWGLNEKLFFGSGTQLSVL.